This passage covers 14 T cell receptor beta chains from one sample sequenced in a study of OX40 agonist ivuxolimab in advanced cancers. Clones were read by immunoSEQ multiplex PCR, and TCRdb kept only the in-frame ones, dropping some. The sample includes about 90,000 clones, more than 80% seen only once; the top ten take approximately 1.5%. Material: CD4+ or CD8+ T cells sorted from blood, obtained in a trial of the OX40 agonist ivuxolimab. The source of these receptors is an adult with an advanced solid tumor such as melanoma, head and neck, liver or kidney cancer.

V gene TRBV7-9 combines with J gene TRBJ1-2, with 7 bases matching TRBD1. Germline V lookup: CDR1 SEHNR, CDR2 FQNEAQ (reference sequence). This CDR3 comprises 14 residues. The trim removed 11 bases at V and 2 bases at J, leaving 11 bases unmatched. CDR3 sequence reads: CAGREGGTNYGYTF. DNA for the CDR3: TGTGCCGGTCGGGAAGGGGGCACAAACTATGGCTACACCTTC.

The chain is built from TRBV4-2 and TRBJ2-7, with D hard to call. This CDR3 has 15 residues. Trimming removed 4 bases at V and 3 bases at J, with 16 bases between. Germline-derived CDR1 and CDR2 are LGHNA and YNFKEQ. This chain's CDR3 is CASSPSAAESYEQYF. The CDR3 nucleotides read TGTGCCAGCAGCCCATCAGCCGCGGAGAGCTACGAGCAGTACTTC.

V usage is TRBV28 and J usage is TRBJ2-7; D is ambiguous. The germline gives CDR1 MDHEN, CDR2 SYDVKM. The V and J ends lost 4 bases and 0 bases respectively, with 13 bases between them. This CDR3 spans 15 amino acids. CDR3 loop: CASSSSILSSYEQYF. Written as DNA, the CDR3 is TGTGCCAGCAGTTCCTCCATCTTGAGCTCCTACGAGCAGTACTTC.

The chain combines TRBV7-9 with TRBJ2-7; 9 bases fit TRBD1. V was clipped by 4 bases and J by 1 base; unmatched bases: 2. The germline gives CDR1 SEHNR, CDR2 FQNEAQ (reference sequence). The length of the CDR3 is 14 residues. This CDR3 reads CASSSGQGSYEQYF. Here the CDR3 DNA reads TGTGCCAGCAGCTCGGGACAGGGTTCCTACGAGCAGTACTTC.

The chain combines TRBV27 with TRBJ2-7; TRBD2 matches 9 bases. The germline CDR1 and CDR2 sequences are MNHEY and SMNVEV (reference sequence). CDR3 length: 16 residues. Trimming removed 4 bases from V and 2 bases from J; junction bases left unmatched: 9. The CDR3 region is CASSSLSGRSAYEQYF. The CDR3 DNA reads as TGTGCCAGCAGTTCCCTTAGCGGGAGAAGTGCCTACGAGCAGTACTTC.

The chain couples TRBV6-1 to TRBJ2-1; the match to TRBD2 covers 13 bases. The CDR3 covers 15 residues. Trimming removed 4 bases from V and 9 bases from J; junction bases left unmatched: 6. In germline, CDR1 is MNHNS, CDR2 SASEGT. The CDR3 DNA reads TGTGCCAGCAGTGGGACTAGCGGGAGTTTCGGTGAGCAGTTCTTC. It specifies CASSGTSGSFGEQFF.

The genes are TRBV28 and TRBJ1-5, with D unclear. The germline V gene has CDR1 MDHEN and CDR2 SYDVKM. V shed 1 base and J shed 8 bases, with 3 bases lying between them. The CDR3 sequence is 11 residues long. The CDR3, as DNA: TGTGCCAGCAGTTTATTTGAGCCCCAGCATTTT. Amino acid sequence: CASSLFEPQHF. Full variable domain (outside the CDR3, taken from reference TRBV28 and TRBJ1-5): DVKVTQSSRYLVKRTGEKVFLECVQDMDHENMFWYRQDPGLGLRLIYFSYDVKMKEKGDIPEGYSVSREKKERFSLILESASTNQTSMYLCASSLFEPQHFGDGTRLSIL.

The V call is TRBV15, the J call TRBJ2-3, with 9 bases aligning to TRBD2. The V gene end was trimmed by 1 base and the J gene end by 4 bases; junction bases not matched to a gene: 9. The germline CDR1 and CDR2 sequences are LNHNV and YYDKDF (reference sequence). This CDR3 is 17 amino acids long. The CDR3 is CATSRVRVAGDADTQYF. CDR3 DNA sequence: TGTGCCACCAGCAGAGTACGGGTAGCGGGAGATGCAGATACGCAGTATTTT.

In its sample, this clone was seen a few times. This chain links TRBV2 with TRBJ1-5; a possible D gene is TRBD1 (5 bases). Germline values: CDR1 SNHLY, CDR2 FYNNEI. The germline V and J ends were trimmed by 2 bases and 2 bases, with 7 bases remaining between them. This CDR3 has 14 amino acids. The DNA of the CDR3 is TGTGCCAGCAGTGAAATGGGGGGCAATCAGCCCCAGCATTTT. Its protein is CASSEMGGNQPQHF. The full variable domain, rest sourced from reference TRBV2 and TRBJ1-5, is EPEVTQTPSHQVTQMGQEVILRCVPISNHLYFYWYRQILGQKVEFLVSFYNNEISEKSEIFDDQFSVERPDGSNFTLKIRSTKLEDSAMYFCASSEMGGNQPQHFGDGTRLSIL.

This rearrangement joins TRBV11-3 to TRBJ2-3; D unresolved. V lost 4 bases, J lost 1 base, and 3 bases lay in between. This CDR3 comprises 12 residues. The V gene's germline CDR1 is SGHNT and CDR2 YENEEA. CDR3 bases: TGTGCCAGCAGCTCCCGCACAGATACGCAGTATTTT. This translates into CASSSRTDTQYF.

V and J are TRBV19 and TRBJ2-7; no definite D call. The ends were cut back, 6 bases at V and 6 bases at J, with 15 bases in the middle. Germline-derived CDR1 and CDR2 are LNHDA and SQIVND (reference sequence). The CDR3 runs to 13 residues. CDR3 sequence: CASSPVEFGEQYF. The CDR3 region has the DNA TGTGCCAGTAGCCCCGTAGAATTTGGCGAGCAGTACTTC. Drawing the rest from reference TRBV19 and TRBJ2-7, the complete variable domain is DGGITQSPKYLFRKEGQNVTLSCEQNLNHDAMYWYRQDPGQGLRLIYYSQIVNDFQKGDIAEGYSVSREKKESFPLTVTSAQKNPTAFYLCASSPVEFGEQYFGPGTRLTVT.

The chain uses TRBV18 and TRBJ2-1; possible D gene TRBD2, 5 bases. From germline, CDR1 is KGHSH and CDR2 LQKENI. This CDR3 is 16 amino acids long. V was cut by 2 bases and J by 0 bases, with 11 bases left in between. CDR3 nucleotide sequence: TGTGCCAGCTCACCAAGGAGCGGAAGCTCCTACAATGAGCAGTTCTTC. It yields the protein CASSPRSGSSYNEQFF.

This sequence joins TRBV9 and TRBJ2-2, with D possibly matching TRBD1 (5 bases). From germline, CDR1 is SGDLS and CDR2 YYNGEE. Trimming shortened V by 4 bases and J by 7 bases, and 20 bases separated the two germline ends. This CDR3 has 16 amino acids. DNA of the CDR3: TGTGCCAGCAGCCCAGTCAGCAGGGCGTATGGCGGGGAGCTGTTTTTT. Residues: CASSPVSRAYGGELFF.

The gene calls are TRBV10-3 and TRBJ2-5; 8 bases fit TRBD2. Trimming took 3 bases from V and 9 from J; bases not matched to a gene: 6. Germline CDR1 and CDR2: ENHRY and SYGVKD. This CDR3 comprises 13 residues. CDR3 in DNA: TGTGCCATCAGTGATAGCGGGGTTCTGGCCCAGTACTTC. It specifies CAISDSGVLAQYF.